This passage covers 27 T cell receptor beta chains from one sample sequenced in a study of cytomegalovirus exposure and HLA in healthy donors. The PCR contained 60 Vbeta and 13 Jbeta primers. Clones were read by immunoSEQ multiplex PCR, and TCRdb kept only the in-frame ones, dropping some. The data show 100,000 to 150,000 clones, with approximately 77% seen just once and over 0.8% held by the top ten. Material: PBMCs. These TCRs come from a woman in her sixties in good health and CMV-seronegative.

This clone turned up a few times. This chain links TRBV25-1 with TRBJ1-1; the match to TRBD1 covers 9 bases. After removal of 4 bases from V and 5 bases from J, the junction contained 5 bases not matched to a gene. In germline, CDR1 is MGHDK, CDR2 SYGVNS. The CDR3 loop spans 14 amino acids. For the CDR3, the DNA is TGTGCCAGCAGTGGGCGACAGGGGGGGACTGAAGCTTTCTTT. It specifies CASSGRQGGTEAFF.

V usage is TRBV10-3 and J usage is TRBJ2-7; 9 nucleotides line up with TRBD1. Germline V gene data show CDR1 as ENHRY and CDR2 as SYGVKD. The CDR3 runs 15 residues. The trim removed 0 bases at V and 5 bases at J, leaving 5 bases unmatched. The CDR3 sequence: CAISESLQGANEQYF. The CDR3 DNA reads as TGTGCCATCAGTGAGTCTCTACAGGGGGCGAACGAGCAGTACTTC.

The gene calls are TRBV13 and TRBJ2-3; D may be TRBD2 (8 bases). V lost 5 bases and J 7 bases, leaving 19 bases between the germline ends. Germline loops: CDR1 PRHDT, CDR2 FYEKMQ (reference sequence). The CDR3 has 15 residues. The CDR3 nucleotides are TGTGCCAGCAGCCCCGGGAGGGGGCCAGGGCATACGCAGTATTTT. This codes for CASSPGRGPGHTQYF.

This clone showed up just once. Written as DNA, the CDR3 is TGTGCCAGCAGTTCCCCCCCCAGCGCTGAAGCTTTCTTT. This translates into CASSSPPSAEAFF. The chain combines TRBV28 with TRBJ1-1; no firm D call. Trimming removed 4 bases from V and 6 bases from J, with 12 bases in between. Germline values: CDR1 MDHEN, CDR2 SYDVKM. This CDR3 is built from 13 residues. The whole variable domain, remainder taken from reference TRBV28 and TRBJ1-1, is DVKVTQSSRYLVKRTGEKVFLECVQDMDHENMFWYRQDPGLGLRLIYFSYDVKMKEKGDIPEGYSVSREKKERFSLILESASTNQTSMYLCASSSPPSAEAFFGQGTRLTVV.

This CDR3 reads CASSPVMGRSPYEQYF. CDR3 DNA sequence: TGTGCCAGCAGCCCTGTCATGGGGAGGAGCCCCTACGAGCAGTACTTC. V usage is TRBV7-9 and J usage is TRBJ2-5; possibly TRBD2 for D (6 bases). The end of the DNA aligns better with TRBJ2-7, so the J call may be wrong. Germline values: CDR1 SEHNR, CDR2 FQNEAQ (reference sequence). CDR3 size: 16 residues.

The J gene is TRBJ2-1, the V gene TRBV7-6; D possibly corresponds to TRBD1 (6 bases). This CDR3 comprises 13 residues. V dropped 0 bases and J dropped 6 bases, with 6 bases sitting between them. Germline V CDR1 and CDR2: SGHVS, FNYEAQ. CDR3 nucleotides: TGTGCCAGCAGCTTAGCCAGGGGCAATGAGCAGTTCTTC. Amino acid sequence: CASSLARGNEQFF.

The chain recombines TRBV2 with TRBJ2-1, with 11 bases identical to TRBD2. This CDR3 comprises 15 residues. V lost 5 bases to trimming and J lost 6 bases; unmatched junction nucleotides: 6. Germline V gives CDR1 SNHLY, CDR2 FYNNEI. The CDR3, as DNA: TGTGCCAGCAGTCCCACTAGCGGGAGAGGCAATGAGCAGTTCTTC. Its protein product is CASSPTSGRGNEQFF.

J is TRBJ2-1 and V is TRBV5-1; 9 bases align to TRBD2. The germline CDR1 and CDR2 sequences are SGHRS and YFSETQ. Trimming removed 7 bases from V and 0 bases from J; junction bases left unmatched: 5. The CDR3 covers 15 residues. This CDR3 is CASRISGSSYNEQFF. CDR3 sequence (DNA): TGCGCCAGCCGAATTAGCGGGAGCTCCTACAATGAGCAGTTCTTC.

The CDR3 DNA reads as TGTGCCAGCAGCCCAGGCACCACCGGGGAGCTGTTTTTT. Amino acids: CASSPGTTGELFF. The chain joins TRBV7-2 to TRBJ2-2; D is unresolved. The V gene's germline CDR1 is SGHTA and CDR2 FQGNSA. V shed 5 bases and J shed 4 bases, with 8 bases lying between them. The CDR3 length is 13 residues.

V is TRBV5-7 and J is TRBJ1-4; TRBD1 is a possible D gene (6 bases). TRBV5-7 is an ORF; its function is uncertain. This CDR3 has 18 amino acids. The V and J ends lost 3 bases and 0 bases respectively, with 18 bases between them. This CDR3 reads CASSSTSDSAATNEKLFF. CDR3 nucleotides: TGTGCCAGCAGCTCCACCTCGGACAGTGCCGCAACTAATGAAAAACTGTTTTTT.

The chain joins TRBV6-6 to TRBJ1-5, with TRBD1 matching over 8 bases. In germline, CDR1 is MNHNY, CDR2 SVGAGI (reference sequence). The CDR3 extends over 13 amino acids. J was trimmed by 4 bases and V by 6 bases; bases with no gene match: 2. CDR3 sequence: CASRGQENQPQHF. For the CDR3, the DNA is TGTGCCAGCAGGGGACAGGAAAATCAGCCCCAGCATTTT.

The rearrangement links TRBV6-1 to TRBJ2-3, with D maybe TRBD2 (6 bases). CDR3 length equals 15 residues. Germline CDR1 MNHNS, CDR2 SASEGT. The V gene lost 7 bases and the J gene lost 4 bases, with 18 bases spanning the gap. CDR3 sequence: CASKRAHLDPDTQYF. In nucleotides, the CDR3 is TGTGCCAGCAAGCGGGCACATCTCGACCCAGATACGCAGTATTTT.

Here the CDR3 DNA reads TGTGCCAGCAGCTTTGAGGGAGGGATCACTGAAGCTTTCTTT. This codes for CASSFEGGITEAFF. This chain connects TRBV7-9 to TRBJ1-1; D unresolved. CDR1 is SEHNR and CDR2 is FQNEAQ in the germline V gene (reference sequence). Trimming pared 3 bases from V and 4 bases from J, leaving 12 bases between. This CDR3 region has 14 residues.

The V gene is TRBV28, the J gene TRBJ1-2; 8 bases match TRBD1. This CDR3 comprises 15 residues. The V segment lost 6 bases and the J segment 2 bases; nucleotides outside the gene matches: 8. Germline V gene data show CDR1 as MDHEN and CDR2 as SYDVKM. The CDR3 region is CASSPGTGRNYGYTF. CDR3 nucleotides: TGTGCCAGCAGCCCCGGGACAGGTAGAAACTATGGCTACACCTTC.

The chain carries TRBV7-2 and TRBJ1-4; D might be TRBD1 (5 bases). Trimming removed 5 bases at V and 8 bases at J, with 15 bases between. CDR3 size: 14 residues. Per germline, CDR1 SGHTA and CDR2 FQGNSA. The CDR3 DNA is TGTGCCAGCAGCCCCCTCTGGGGGGGGGAAAAACTGTTTTTT. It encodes CASSPLWGGEKLFF.

The DNA for the CDR3 is TGTGCCTGGAGTACGTATCGGACAGGACCCTACGAGCAGTACTTC. It specifies CAWSTYRTGPYEQYF. The J gene is TRBJ2-7, the V gene TRBV30; 7 bases agree with TRBD1. Per germline, CDR1 GTSNPN and CDR2 SVGIG (reference sequence). There are 15 residues in the CDR3. V was pared by 2 bases and J by 2 bases, with 9 bases of the junction left unmatched.

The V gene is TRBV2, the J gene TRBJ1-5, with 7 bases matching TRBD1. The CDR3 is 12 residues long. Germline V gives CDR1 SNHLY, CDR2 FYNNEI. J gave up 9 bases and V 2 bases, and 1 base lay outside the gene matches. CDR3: CASSERGRPQHF. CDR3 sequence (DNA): TGTGCCAGCAGTGAAAGGGGGCGGCCCCAGCATTTT.

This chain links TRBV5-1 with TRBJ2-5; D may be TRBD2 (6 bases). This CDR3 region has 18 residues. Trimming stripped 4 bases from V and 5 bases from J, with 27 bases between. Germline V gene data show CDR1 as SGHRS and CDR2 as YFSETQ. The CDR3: CASSPGWGVREQRETQYF. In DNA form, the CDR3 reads TGCGCCAGCAGCCCGGGCTGGGGGGTCCGGGAACAACGGGAGACCCAGTACTTC.

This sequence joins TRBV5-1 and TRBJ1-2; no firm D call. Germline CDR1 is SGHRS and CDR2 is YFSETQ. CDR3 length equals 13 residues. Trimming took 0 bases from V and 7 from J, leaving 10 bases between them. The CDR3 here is CASSLELSGGYTF. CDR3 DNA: TGCGCCAGCAGCTTGGAGTTGTCGGGTGGCTACACCTTC. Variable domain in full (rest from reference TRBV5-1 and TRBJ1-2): KAGVTQTPRYLIKTRGQQVTLSCSPISGHRSVSWYQQTPGQGLQFLFEYFSETQRNKGNFPGRFSGRQFSNSRSEMNVSTLELGDSALYLCASSLELSGGYTFGSGTRLTVV.

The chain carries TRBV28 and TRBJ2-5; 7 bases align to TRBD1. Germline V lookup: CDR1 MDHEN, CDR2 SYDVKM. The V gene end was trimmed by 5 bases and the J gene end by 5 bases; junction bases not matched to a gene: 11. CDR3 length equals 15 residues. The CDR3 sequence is CASSPDRRSVETQYF. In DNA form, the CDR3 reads TGTGCCAGCAGTCCGGACAGGCGGTCTGTGGAGACCCAGTACTTC.

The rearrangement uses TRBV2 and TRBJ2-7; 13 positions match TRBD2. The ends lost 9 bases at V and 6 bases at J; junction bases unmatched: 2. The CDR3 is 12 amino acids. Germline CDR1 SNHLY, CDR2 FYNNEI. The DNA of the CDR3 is TGTGCCAGTGGACTAGCGGGAGCCGAGCAGTACTTC. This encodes CASGLAGAEQYF.

This chain's CDR3 is CASSLGTTNTDTQYF. The CDR3, as DNA: TGTGCCAGCTCCCTCGGGACTACCAACACAGATACGCAGTATTTT. V is TRBV6-1 and J is TRBJ2-3; TRBD2 matches 7 bases. The V gene end was trimmed by 8 bases and the J gene end by 2 bases; junction bases not matched to a gene: 10. Germline loops: CDR1 MNHNS, CDR2 SASEGT. This CDR3 is built from 15 residues.

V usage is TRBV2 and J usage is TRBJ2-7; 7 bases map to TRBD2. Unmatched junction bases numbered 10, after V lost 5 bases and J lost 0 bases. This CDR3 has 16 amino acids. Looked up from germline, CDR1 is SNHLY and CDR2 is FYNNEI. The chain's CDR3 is CASSPRSSGSSYEQYF. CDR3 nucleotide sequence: TGTGCCAGCAGTCCCCGGTCTAGCGGTAGCTCCTACGAGCAGTACTTC.

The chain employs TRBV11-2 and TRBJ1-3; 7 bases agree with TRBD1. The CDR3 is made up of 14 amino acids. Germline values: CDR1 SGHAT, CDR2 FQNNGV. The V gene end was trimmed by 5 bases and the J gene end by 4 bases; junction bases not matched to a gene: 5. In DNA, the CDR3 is TGTGCCAGCAGCCGAGGGGGCCTGGGAAACACCATATATTTT. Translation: CASSRGGLGNTIYF.

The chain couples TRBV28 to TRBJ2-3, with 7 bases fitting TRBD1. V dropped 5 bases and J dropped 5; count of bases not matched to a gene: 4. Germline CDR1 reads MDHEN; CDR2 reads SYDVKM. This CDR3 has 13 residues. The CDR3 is CASSDRDLDTQYF. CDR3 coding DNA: TGTGCCAGCAGTGACAGGGACCTAGATACGCAGTATTTT.

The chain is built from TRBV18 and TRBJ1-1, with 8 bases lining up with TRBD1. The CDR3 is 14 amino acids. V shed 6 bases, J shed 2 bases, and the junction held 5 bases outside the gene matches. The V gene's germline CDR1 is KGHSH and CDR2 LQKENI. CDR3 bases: TGTGCCAGCTCGCCAACAGGGGGAAACACTGAAGCTTTCTTT. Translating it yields CASSPTGGNTEAFF.

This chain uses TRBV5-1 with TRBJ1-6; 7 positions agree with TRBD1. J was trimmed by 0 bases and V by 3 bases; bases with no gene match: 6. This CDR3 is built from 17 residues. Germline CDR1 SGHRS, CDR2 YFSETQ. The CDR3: CASSSGQALSYNSPLHF. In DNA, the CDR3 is TGCGCCAGCAGCTCCGGACAGGCTCTCTCCTATAATTCACCCCTCCACTTT.